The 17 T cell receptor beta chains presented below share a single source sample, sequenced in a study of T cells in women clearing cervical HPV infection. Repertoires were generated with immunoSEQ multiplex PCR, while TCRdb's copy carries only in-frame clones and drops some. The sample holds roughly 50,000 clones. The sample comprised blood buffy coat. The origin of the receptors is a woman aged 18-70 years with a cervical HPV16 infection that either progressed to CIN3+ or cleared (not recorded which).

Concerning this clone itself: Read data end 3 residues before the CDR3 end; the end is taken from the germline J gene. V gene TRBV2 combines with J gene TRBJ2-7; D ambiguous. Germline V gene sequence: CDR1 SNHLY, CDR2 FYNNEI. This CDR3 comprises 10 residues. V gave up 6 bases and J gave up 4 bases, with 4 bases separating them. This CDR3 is CASRRYEQYF. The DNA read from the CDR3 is TGTGCCAGCAGAAGGTACGAG.

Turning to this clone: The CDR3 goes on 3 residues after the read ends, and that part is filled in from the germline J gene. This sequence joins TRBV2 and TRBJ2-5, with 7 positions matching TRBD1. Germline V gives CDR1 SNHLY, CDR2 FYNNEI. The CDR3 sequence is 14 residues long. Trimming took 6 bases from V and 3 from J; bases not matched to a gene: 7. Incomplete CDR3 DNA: TGTGCCAGCAGACTGGACAGGTCGGAAGAGACC. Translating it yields CASRLDRSEET. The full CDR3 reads CASRLDRSEETQYF.

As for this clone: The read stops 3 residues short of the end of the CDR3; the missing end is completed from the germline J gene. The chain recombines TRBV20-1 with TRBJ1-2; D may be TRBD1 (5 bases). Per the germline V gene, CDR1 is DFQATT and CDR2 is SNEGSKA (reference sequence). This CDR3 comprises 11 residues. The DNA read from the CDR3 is TGCAGTGCGGGACGGGGGGAGGGC. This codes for CSAGRGEG. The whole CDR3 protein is CSAGRGEGYTF.

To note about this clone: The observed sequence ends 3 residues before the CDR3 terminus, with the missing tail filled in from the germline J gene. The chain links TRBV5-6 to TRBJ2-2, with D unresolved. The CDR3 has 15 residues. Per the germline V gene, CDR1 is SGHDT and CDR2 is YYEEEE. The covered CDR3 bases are TGTGCCAGCAGCCTGCCTGGTTCGGTTAATTCACCG. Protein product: CASSLPGSVNSP. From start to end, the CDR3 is CASSLPGSVNSPLFF.

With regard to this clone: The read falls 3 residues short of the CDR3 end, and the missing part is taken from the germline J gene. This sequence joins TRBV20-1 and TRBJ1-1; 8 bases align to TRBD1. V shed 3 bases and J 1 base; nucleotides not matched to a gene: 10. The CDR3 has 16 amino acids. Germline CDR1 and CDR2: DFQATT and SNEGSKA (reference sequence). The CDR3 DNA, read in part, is TGCAGTGCTAGCCACGGACAGGGCATTTGGAACACTGAA. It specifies CSASHGQGIWNTE. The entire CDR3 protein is CSASHGQGIWNTEAFF.

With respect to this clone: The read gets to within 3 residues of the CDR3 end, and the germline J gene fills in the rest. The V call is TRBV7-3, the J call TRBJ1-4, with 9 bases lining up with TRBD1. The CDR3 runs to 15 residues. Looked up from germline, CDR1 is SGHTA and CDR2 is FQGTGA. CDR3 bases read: TGTGCCAGCAGCGCGACAGGGGGGGAGAATTCACCA. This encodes CASSATGGENSP. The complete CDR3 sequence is CASSATGGENSPLFF.

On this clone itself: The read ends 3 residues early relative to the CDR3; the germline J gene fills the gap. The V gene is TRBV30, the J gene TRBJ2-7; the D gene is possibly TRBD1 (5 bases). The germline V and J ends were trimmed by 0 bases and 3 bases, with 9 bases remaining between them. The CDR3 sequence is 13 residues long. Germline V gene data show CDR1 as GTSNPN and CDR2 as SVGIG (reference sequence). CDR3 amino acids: CAWSVLRDYEQYF. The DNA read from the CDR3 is TGTGCCTGGAGTGTACTCAGGGACTACGAG.

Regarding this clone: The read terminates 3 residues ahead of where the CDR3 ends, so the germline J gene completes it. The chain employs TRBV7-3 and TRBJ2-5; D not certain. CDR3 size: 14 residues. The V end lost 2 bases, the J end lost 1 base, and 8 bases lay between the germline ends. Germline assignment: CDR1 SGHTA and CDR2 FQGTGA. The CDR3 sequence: CASSLGSSQETQYF. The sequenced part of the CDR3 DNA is TGTGCCAGCAGCTTAGGTAGCAGCCAAGAGACC.

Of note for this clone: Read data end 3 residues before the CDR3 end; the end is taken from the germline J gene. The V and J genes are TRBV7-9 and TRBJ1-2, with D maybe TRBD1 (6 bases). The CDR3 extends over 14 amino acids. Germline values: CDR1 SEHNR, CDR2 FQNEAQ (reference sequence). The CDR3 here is CASSSQGRYNDYTF. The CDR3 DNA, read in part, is TGTGCCAGCAGCTCCCAGGGGCGGTACAATGAC.

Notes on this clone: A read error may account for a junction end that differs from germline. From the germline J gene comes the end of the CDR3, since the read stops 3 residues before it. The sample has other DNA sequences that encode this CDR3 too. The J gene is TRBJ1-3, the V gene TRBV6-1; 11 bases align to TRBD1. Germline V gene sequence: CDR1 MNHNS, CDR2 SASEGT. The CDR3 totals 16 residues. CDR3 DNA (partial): TGTGCCAGCAGTGTCCGGGACAGGGGGTCTGGAAACACA. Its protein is CASSVRDRGSGNT. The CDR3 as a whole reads CASSVRDRGSGNTIYF.

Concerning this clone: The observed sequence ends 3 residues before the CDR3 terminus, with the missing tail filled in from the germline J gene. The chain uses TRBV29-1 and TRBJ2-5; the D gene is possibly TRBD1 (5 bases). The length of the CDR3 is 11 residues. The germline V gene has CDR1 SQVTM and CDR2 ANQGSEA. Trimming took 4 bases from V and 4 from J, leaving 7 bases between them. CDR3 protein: CSVGQGETQYF. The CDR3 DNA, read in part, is TGCAGCGTTGGGCAGGGAGAGACC.

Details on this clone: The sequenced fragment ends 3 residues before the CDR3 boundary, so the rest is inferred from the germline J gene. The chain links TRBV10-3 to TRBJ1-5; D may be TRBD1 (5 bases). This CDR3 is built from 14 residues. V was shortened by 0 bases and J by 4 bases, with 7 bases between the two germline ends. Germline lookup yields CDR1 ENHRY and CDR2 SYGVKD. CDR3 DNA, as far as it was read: TGTGCCATCAGTGAGTCGGGGGGGAATCAGCCC. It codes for CAISESGGNQP. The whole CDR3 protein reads CAISESGGNQPQHF.

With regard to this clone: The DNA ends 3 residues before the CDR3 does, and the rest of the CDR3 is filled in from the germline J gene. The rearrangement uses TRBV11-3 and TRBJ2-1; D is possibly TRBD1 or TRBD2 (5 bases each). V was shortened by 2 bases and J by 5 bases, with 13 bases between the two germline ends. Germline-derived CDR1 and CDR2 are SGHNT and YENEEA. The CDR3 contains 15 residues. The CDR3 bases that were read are TGTGCCAGCAGCTTACGGGAAGGGGTAGACAATGAG. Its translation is CASSLREGVDNE. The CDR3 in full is CASSLREGVDNEQFF.

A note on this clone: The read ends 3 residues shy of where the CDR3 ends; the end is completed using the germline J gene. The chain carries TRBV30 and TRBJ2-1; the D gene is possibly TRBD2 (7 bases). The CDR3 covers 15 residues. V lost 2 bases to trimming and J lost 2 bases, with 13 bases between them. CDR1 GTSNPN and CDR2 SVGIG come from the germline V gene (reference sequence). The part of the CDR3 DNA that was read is TGTGCCTGGAGTAGGGGGACTATTACCTACAATGAG. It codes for CAWSRGTITYNE. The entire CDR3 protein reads CAWSRGTITYNEQFF.

Here the CDR3 reads CSATAGADTQYF. The part of the CDR3 DNA that was read is TGCAGTGCTACGGCGGGGGCAGATACG. The gene calls are TRBV20-1 and TRBJ2-3; 7 positions agree with TRBD2. Read data end 3 residues before the CDR3 end; the end is taken from the germline J gene. The length of the CDR3 is 12 residues. Trimming cost V 4 bases and J 4 bases; bases outside gene matches: 2. CDR1 DFQATT and CDR2 SNEGSKA come from the germline V gene (reference sequence).

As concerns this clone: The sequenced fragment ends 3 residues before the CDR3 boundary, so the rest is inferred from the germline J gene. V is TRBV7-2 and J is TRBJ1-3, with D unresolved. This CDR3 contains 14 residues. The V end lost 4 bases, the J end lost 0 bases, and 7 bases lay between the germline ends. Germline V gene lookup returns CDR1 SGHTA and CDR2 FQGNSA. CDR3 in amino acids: CASSSPSSGNTIYF. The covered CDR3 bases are TGTGCCAGCAGCTCCCCCTCCTCTGGAAACACC.

CDR3 DNA (partial): TGTGCCAGCAGTGGTCAGAGCACTGAA. As protein: CASSGQSTE. The whole CDR3 is CASSGQSTEAFF. The chain carries TRBV2 and TRBJ1-1; D ambiguous. The read comes to an end 3 residues before the CDR3 does, leaving the germline J gene to fill in the end. The CDR3 covers 12 residues. V lost 4 bases to trimming and J lost 4 bases, with 7 bases between them. Looked up from germline, CDR1 is SNHLY and CDR2 is FYNNEI.